This TCR beta chain was profiled in a study of OX40 agonist ivuxolimab in advanced cancers. Study-wide context: Ivuxolimab was an agonistic, fully human IgG2 monoclonal antibody directed against OX40 (CD134), a costimulatory receptor. Intravenous ivuxolimab was administered to patients every 2 weeks at six dose levels: 0.01, 0.1, 0.3, 1.5, 3 and 10 mg/kg. Among the approximately 54 dose-escalation patients, around 19 had hepatocellular carcinoma, approximately 15 melanoma, 9 renal cell carcinoma and 9 head and neck cancer. A male proportion of roughly 85% and a mean age of around 60 years, ranging from about 23 to 90, were recorded for the dose-escalation cohort. Patients were allowed to have had prior anti-PD-1, anti-PD-L1 or anti-CTLA-4 therapy, and about 40% of the dose-escalation patients had been treated with checkpoint inhibitors. Partial responses occurred in three dose-escalation patients: two with cutaneous melanoma and one with hepatocellular carcinoma. The point of sequencing TCRbeta in the periphery was to test whether ivuxolimab changed TCR sequence diversity and drove clonal T-cell expansion. The paper describes the monotherapy dose-escalation part (N of about 52 patients) of the phase I trial of ivuxolimab. What the study reported, not specific to this receptor: The antigen specificity of the peripheral T cells that underwent clonal expansion was not determined. Low levels of normalized T-cell clonal expansion were also seen in some nonresponding patients. At doses of 0.1 to 3.0 mg/kg, clonal expansion of both CD4+ and CD8+ blood T cells was observed from baseline to week 6. In partial responders in the 0.1-3.0 mg/kg groups, normalized peripheral clonal expansion was found to be among the lowest, especially among CD8+ T cells. After ivuxolimab, expanded clones were on average more numerous among CD8+ T cells than among CD4+ T cells.

Regarding this clone: Its antigen is not yet known. No base qualities exist here, and no much larger clone lies one base off it.

The junction shows trimming of 2 bases on V and 2 bases on J, plus 11 bases between the germline ends. Per the germline V gene (reference sequence), MNHNY is the CDR1 and SVGAGI is the CDR2. The CDR3 runs 15 amino acids, cysteine and phenylalanine included. The only DNA kept is the CDR3, 45 bases in frame from the first base. Genomic DNA was extracted from sorted cells for sequencing of the TCRbeta CDR3 region. The immunoSEQ Assay was used for sequencing of TCRbeta CDR3 regions. Held by TCRdb, this immuneACCESS table contains in-frame sequences only and omits some clones. Under half of the omission traces to an unresolved V gene where checked; the cause of the rest is unknown. The sample data list roughly 71,000 clones, and roughly 84% of these were observed just once. The top ten clones comprise around 0.78% of the sample. Patients with autoimmune disease history or receiving systemic immunosuppression were excluded from the trial. Peripheral blood for TCR sequencing was collected from all dose cohorts at baseline, on cycle 4 day 1, and on cycle 7 day 1. The samples were taken from a phase I, first-in-human, multicenter, open-label dose-escalation trial of ivuxolimab. The trial enrolled adults with locally advanced or metastatic head and neck squamous cell, hepatocellular, melanoma or renal cell carcinoma. Before TCR sequencing, CD4+ T cells and CD8+ T cells were sorted from peripheral blood as separate populations.

This sample comprised CD4+ or CD8+ T cells sorted from blood, obtained in a trial of the OX40 agonist ivuxolimab. In this chain, TRBV6-6 is recombined with TRBJ2-3, with the D segment possibly TRBD1 or TRBD2, each aligning over 5 bases. This receptor was identified in an adult with an advanced solid tumor such as melanoma, head and neck, liver or kidney cancer. CDR3 sequence: CASSYRDRSTDTQYF. The DNA sequence is given as TGTGCCAGCAGTTACCGGGACCGGTCCACAGATACGCAGTATTTT.